These 32 T cell receptor beta chains share one sample of origin, sequenced in a study of OX40 agonist ivuxolimab in advanced cancers. TCRdb's copy holds only in-frame clones and misses some; the assay was immunoSEQ multiplex PCR. The sample yields more than 75,000 clones, around nine tenths seen once. The sequencing used CD4+ or CD8+ T cells sorted from blood, collected in a trial of the OX40 agonist ivuxolimab. Receptors were obtained from an adult with an advanced solid tumor such as melanoma, head and neck, liver or kidney cancer.

The CDR3 here is CASSTYSTGSTGELFF. The CDR3 DNA is TGTGCCAGCAGTACTTATTCGACAGGGTCTACCGGGGAGCTGTTTTTT. This chain links TRBV25-1 with TRBJ2-2; 7 nucleotides line up with TRBD1. Per germline, CDR1 MGHDK and CDR2 SYGVNS. The J segment lost 5 bases and the V segment lost 5 bases, leaving 11 bases of the junction unmatched. The CDR3 sequence is 16 residues long. Using reference TRBV25-1 and TRBJ2-2 for the parts outside the CDR3, the full variable domain is EADIYQTPRYLVIGTGKKITLECSQTMGHDKMYWYQQDPGMELHLIHYSYGVNSTEKGDLSSESTVSRIRTEHFPLTLESARPSHTSQYLCASSTYSTGSTGELFFGEGSRLTVL.

The gene calls are TRBV18 and TRBJ2-1; 13 bases line up with TRBD2. The V segment lost 8 bases and the J segment 7 bases; nucleotides outside the gene matches: 8. The CDR3 is made up of 15 amino acids. The germline V gene encodes CDR1 KGHSH and CDR2 LQKENI. This chain's CDR3 is CASHAGTSGINEQFF. The DNA of the CDR3 is TGTGCCAGCCACGCCGGGACTAGCGGGATAAATGAGCAGTTCTTC.

The sample holds a few counts of this clone. J is TRBJ2-2 and V is TRBV19, with D unclear. The V gene lost 5 bases and the J gene lost 6 bases, with 7 bases spanning the gap. CDR1 LNHDA and CDR2 SQIVND come from the germline V gene (reference sequence). This CDR3 has 12 amino acids. For the CDR3, the DNA is TGTGCCAGTAGTCCGGGTCCCGGGGAGCTGTTTTTT. Translation gives CASSPGPGELFF.

The V gene is TRBV6-1, the J gene TRBJ2-5; D perhaps matches TRBD1 (6 bases). Trimming pared 7 bases from V and 2 bases from J, leaving 17 bases between. The CDR3 runs 15 residues. From germline, CDR1 is MNHNS and CDR2 SASEGT. This chain's CDR3 is CASIIGQNHQETQYF. In DNA form, the CDR3 reads TGTGCCAGCATAATAGGACAGAACCATCAAGAGACCCAGTACTTC.

V usage is TRBV7-3 and J usage is TRBJ1-1; possible D gene TRBD1, 5 bases. This CDR3 has 14 residues. The germline gives CDR1 SGHTA, CDR2 FQGTGA. V shed 5 bases and J shed 6 bases, with 16 bases lying between them. The chain's CDR3 is CASSLLGQYSEAFF. CDR3 coding DNA: TGTGCCAGCAGCCTCCTGGGGCAGTACTCTGAAGCTTTCTTT. The full variable domain, in which reference TRBV7-3 and TRBJ1-1 provide the parts outside the CDR3, is GAGVSQTPSNKVTEKGKYVELRCDPISGHTALYWYRQSLGQGPEFLIYFQGTGAADDSGLPNDRFFAVRPEGSVSTLKIQRTERGDSAVYLCASSLLGQYSEAFFGQGTRLTVV.

The rearrangement links TRBV18 to TRBJ2-7; 7 nucleotides agree with TRBD1. Germline CDR1 reads KGHSH; CDR2 reads LQKENI. With V trimmed by 6 bases and J by 5 bases, 7 bases remained unmatched. The CDR3 runs to 13 residues. This chain's CDR3 is CASSGRQGDEQYF. CDR3 in DNA: TGTGCCAGCTCCGGCCGACAGGGAGACGAGCAGTACTTC.

V gene TRBV5-1 combines with J gene TRBJ2-5; a possible D gene is TRBD2 (6 bases). This CDR3 is 13 amino acids long. V lost 1 base, J lost 5 bases, and 9 bases lay in between. Germline V gives CDR1 SGHRS, CDR2 YFSETQ. CDR3: CASSLPGGETQYF. In nucleotides, the CDR3 is TGCGCCAGCAGCTTGCCCGGAGGGGAGACCCAGTACTTC.

The chain recombines TRBV5-1 with TRBJ2-5; a possible D gene is TRBD2 (5 bases). Germline V gene data show CDR1 as SGHRS and CDR2 as YFSETQ. The V end lost 1 base, the J end lost 5 bases, and 15 bases lay between the germline ends. The CDR3 covers 15 residues. CDR3 DNA: TGCGCCAGCAGCTTGAGTCCCGGAGGCGGGGAGACCCAGTACTTC. Its protein is CASSLSPGGGETQYF.

V usage is TRBV6-5 and J usage is TRBJ1-3; 10 nucleotides agree with TRBD1. The CDR3 loop spans 15 amino acids. The trim removed 5 bases at V and 0 bases at J, leaving 1 base unmatched. Germline loops: CDR1 MNHEY, CDR2 SVGAGI. The DNA for the CDR3 is TGTGCCAGCAGTCGACAGGGGGCCTCTGGAAACACCATATATTTT. It translates to CASSRQGASGNTIYF.

CDR3 sequence: CASSLDPGPQETQYF. CDR3 bases: TGTGCCAGCAGCTTAGATCCTGGCCCTCAAGAGACCCAGTACTTC. J is TRBJ2-5 and V is TRBV11-2; D remains unclear. The length of the CDR3 is 15 residues. CDR1 is SGHAT and CDR2 is FQNNGV in the germline V gene. V lost 0 bases, J lost 2 bases, and 10 bases lay in between.

This chain links TRBV7-7 with TRBJ2-3, with 12 bases that match TRBD2. The germline V gene encodes CDR1 SSHAT and CDR2 FNYEAQ (reference sequence). The CDR3 is made up of 16 amino acids. Trimming took 5 bases from V and 5 from J; bases not matched to a gene: 8. Written as DNA, the CDR3 is TGTGCCAGCAGCGCCTCCCCGGGACTAGCGGGAGATACGCAGTATTTT. Its translation is CASSASPGLAGDTQYF. Drawing the rest from reference TRBV7-7 and TRBJ2-3, the complete variable domain is GAGVSQSPRYKVTKRGQDVTLRCDPISSHATLYWYQQALGQGPEFLTYFNYEAQPDKSGLPSDRFSAERPEGSISTLTIQRTEQRDSAMYRCASSASPGLAGDTQYFGPGTRLTVL.

CDR3 nucleotide sequence: TGTGCCAGCAGCGCAGGGACAGGGGCCAACGTCCTGACTTTC. This sequence encodes CASSAGTGANVLTF. The J gene is TRBJ2-6, the V gene TRBV5-6; a possible D gene is TRBD1 (6 bases). CDR3 length equals 14 residues. V was shortened by 4 bases and J by 4 bases, with 9 bases between the two germline ends. CDR1 is SGHDT, CDR2 YYEEEE, per germline.

This clone occurred a few times. The gene calls are TRBV27 and TRBJ1-2; D gene ambiguous. This CDR3 has 13 residues. V was pared by 6 bases and J by 3 bases, with 11 bases between. Germline CDR1 and CDR2: MNHEY and SMNVEV (reference sequence). CDR3: CASRLPGDYGYTF. The CDR3 DNA is TGTGCCAGCAGGCTACCTGGGGACTATGGCTACACCTTC.

V usage is TRBV19 and J usage is TRBJ1-5; D is unresolved. This CDR3 is 14 amino acids long. The germline CDR1 and CDR2 sequences are LNHDA and SQIVND (reference sequence). The V and J ends lost 6 bases and 7 bases respectively, with 16 bases between them. The CDR3 DNA reads as TGTGCCAGTAGGTTTTTGGGAGGTGAGCAGCCCCAGCATTTT. Amino acid sequence: CASRFLGGEQPQHF.

The rearrangement links TRBV11-2 to TRBJ1-4; D is possibly TRBD1 (6 bases). Deletions cut 7 bases from V and 7 bases from J, with 22 bases between. The germline CDR1 and CDR2 sequences are SGHAT and FQNNGV. The CDR3 spans 16 residues. This CDR3 is CASNLRRQAGVEKLFF. CDR3 DNA: TGTGCCAGCAACCTTAGGAGACAGGCCGGAGTTGAAAAACTGTTTTTT.

The sample holds one count of this clone. The CDR3 DNA reads TGTGCCAGCAGCAAATTTAGCAGGGCCTACAATGAGCAGTTCTTC. Protein product: CASSKFSRAYNEQFF. V gene TRBV21-1 combines with J gene TRBJ2-1; TRBD1 reflects the table's D call only, with no check against the DNA. TRBV21-1 is assigned pseudogene status. This CDR3 is 15 amino acids long.

This rearrangement joins TRBV5-1 to TRBJ2-5; D gene unclear. V lost 1 base and J 4 bases, leaving 17 bases between the germline ends. This CDR3 is 16 amino acids long. In germline, CDR1 is SGHRS, CDR2 YFSETQ. The CDR3 bases are TGCGCCAGCAGCTTGTCCGGCTCGACTCCAGGAGAGACCCAGTACTTC. Translated, it gives CASSLSGSTPGETQYF.

This chain connects TRBV19 to TRBJ2-7; D remains ambiguous. Trimming removed 5 bases from V and 0 bases from J, with 14 bases in between. The germline CDR1 and CDR2 sequences are LNHDA and SQIVND (reference sequence). The CDR3 totals 15 residues. The CDR3 bases are TGTGCCAGTAGTCCAGGTTGGGGAAGCTCCTACGAGCAGTACGTC. Translating gives CASSPGWGSSYEQYV.

The CDR3 DNA follows: TGTGCCAGCAGGCTGGGGGGGGGAACGCAGTATTTT. This gives the protein CASRLGGGTQYF. The chain links TRBV6-5 to TRBJ2-3; TRBD2 matches at 7 bases. Germline-derived CDR1 and CDR2 are MNHEY and SVGAGI. The CDR3 is 12 amino acids. Trimming took 6 bases from V and 9 from J; bases not matched to a gene: 6.

This clone was counted a few times. The chain links TRBV28 to TRBJ1-5, with D tentatively TRBD1 (6 bases). CDR3 length: 16 residues. Germline CDR1 is MDHEN and CDR2 is SYDVKM. Trimming removed 3 bases from V and 0 bases from J, with 12 bases in between. The DNA for the CDR3 is TGTGCCAGCAGTTTGCTTAACAGGGATAGCAATCAGCCCCAGCATTTT. Its translation: CASSLLNRDSNQPQHF.

The J gene is TRBJ1-3, the V gene TRBV29-1, with D tentatively TRBD1 (6 bases). The CDR3 consists of 13 residues. The ends were cut back, 2 bases at V and 4 bases at J, with 9 bases in the middle. Germline values: CDR1 SQVTM, CDR2 ANQGSEA. The CDR3: CSVEKQGGNTIYF. DNA for the CDR3: TGCAGCGTTGAAAAACAGGGAGGAAACACCATATATTTT.

The CDR3 spells CAISDIGQVGEQYF. The CDR3 DNA sequence: TGTGCCATCAGTGATATAGGTCAGGTGGGCGAGCAGTACTTC. This rearrangement joins TRBV10-3 to TRBJ2-7, with D unresolved. The germline gives CDR1 ENHRY, CDR2 SYGVKD. Trimming pared 3 bases from V and 6 bases from J, leaving 15 bases between. The CDR3 is 14 amino acids.

The chain couples TRBV11-3 to TRBJ2-1; D uncertain. This CDR3 comprises 13 residues. Germline V CDR1 and CDR2: SGHNT, YENEEA. Trimming stripped 1 base from V and 5 bases from J, with 6 bases between. CDR3 DNA: TGTGCCAGCAGCTTAGGAGAGAACAATGAGCAGTTCTTC. It yields the protein CASSLGENNEQFF.

This clone was recorded a few times. This rearrangement joins TRBV2 to TRBJ2-7; 8 bases fit TRBD1. The CDR3 contains 13 residues. Germline V gene sequence: CDR1 SNHLY, CDR2 FYNNEI. The ends lost 6 bases at V and 5 bases at J; junction bases unmatched: 6. DNA for the CDR3: TGTGCCAGCAGGCAGGGGGCTGCCCACGAGCAGTACGTC. It yields the protein CASRQGAAHEQYV.

This clone was counted only a few times. The V call is TRBV19, the J call TRBJ1-1, with D unresolved. The length of the CDR3 is 13 residues. Looked up from germline, CDR1 is LNHDA and CDR2 is SQIVND (reference sequence). V lost 1 base and J 5 bases, leaving 8 bases between the germline ends. CDR3 nucleotides: TGTGCCAGTAGTATAGTTGATCTGACTGAAGCTTTCTTT. As protein: CASSIVDLTEAFF.

The chain links TRBV25-1 to TRBJ1-2; 10 bases fit TRBD1. The CDR3 is 17 residues long. The V gene end was trimmed by 6 bases and the J gene end by 8 bases; junction bases not matched to a gene: 18. The germline V gene has CDR1 MGHDK and CDR2 SYGVNS. CDR3 DNA sequence: TGTGCCAGCAGGGATAGAGGAGACAGGGGGCTGGAGCAGGGCTACACCTTC. This translates into CASRDRGDRGLEQGYTF.

V and J are TRBV14 and TRBJ1-5; D is unresolved. This CDR3 contains 13 residues. Trimming cost V 0 bases and J 7 bases, with 7 bases left between them. Germline assignment: CDR1 SGHDN and CDR2 FVKESK. The CDR3 region has the DNA TGTGCCAGCAGCCAAGATGAGAGGCAGCCCCAGCATTTT. Residues: CASSQDERQPQHF.

V gene TRBV2 combines with J gene TRBJ2-6; perhaps TRBD1 as D (6 bases). This CDR3 contains 20 residues. V was clipped by 0 bases and J by 0 bases, with 18 bases between them. The germline CDR1 and CDR2 sequences are SNHLY and FYNNEI. The CDR3 reads CASSEARTAELNSGANVLTF. The CDR3 nucleotides read TGTGCCAGCAGTGAAGCTAGGACAGCAGAACTAAACTCTGGGGCCAACGTCCTGACTTTC.

V usage is TRBV7-6 and J usage is TRBJ2-2, with D tentatively TRBD2 (5 bases). The ends were cut back, 2 bases at V and 2 bases at J, with 6 bases in the middle. The CDR3 spans 14 residues. The V gene's germline CDR1 is SGHVS and CDR2 FNYEAQ. In DNA, the CDR3 is TGTGCCAGCAGCTTAAGCGGTAACACCGGGGAGCTGTTTTTT. Translating it yields CASSLSGNTGELFF.

The chain employs TRBV5-1 and TRBJ2-1, with 16 nucleotides matching TRBD2. V gave up 6 bases and J gave up 10 bases; unmatched junction bases: 19. CDR1 is SGHRS and CDR2 is YFSETQ in the germline V gene. This CDR3 comprises 19 residues. Here the CDR3 reads CASTIEGLAGGPSLGEQFF. CDR3 DNA sequence: TGCGCCAGCACCATAGAGGGACTAGCGGGAGGGCCATCCCTCGGGGAGCAGTTCTTC.

The rearrangement uses TRBV27 and TRBJ2-3; D perhaps matches TRBD2 (5 bases). Trimming stripped 5 bases from V and 9 bases from J, with 9 bases between. CDR1 and CDR2 (germline): MNHEY, SMNVEV (reference sequence). The CDR3 totals 11 residues. The CDR3 spells CASSRGETQYF. For the CDR3, the DNA is TGTGCCAGCAGTCGGGGAGAAACGCAGTATTTT.

The J gene is TRBJ2-7, the V gene TRBV20-1, with D uncertain. V gave up 5 bases and J gave up 2 bases, with 4 bases separating them. This CDR3 region has 10 residues. CDR1 and CDR2 (germline): DFQATT, SNEGSKA (reference sequence). Written as DNA, the CDR3 is TGCAGTGCTGCTACCTACGAGCAGTACTTC. It is translated as CSAATYEQYF.